A selection of T cell receptor beta chains follows, all from one sample in a study of long-term antiretroviral therapy in people with HIV. Only in-frame clones appear in the TCRdb table, and some are missing; sequencing was by immunoSEQ multiplex PCR. This table has roughly 20,000 clones, approximately 86% appearing once. Sequencing used unsorted PBMCs, obtained about 4 years after starting antiretroviral therapy. Receptors originate from a man younger than 35 with HIV. Each CDR3 is given with its conserved first and last residue. The order of the fields is clone size, V gene, D gene, CDR3 length, J gene, CDR3 DNA, CDR3 protein. The D gene is left open where the match is weak. Size tells how often a clone was seen (once, few, many) or the class of an expanded clone, and some rows leave it out.

clone_size: few
v_call: TRBV5-1
d_call: TRBD1
cdr3_length: 14
j_call: TRBJ1-6
cdr3_nt: TGCGCCAGCAGCCAGTCGACAGGGAATTCACCCCTCCACTTT
cdr3_aa: CASSQSTGNSPLHF

clone_size: once
v_call: TRBV11-2
d_call: NA
cdr3_length: 16
j_call: TRBJ1-5
cdr3_nt: TGTGCCAGCAGCTTGCTCGTACGAGGGGCGGGTCAGCCCCAGCATTTT
cdr3_aa: CASSLLVRGAGQPQHF

clone_size: NA
v_call: TRBV10-2
d_call: NA
cdr3_length: 18
j_call: TRBJ1-5
cdr3_nt: TGCGCCAGCAGCCTCTATCCAACAGGGCTAGGAAGCAATCAGCCCCAGCATTTT
cdr3_aa: CASSLYPTGLGSNQPQHF

clone_size: once
v_call: TRBV6-1
d_call: TRBD1
cdr3_length: 13
j_call: TRBJ1-5
cdr3_nt: TGTGCCAGCAGTCGTGACAGGGTTCAGCCCCAGCATTTT
cdr3_aa: CASSRDRVQPQHF

clone_size: NA
v_call: TRBV18
d_call: TRBD2
cdr3_length: 15
j_call: TRBJ2-1
cdr3_nt: TGTGCCAGCTCACCACCGGCGGGGGCCTACAATGAGCAGTTCTTC
cdr3_aa: CASSPPAGAYNEQFF

clone_size: NA
v_call: TRBV7-6
d_call: NA
cdr3_length: 18
j_call: TRBJ2-5
cdr3_nt: TGTGCCAGCAGCTTAGTTTTTGTAGGGGCGCCGGACCAAGAGACCCAGTACTTC
cdr3_aa: CASSLVFVGAPDQETQYF

clone_size: NA
v_call: TRBV28
d_call: NA
cdr3_length: 14
j_call: TRBJ1-5
cdr3_nt: TGTGCCAGCAGCCCTTTTATCCCCGATCAGCCCCAGCATTTT
cdr3_aa: CASSPFIPDQPQHF

clone_size: once
v_call: TRBV18
d_call: NA
cdr3_length: 17
j_call: TRBJ1-4
cdr3_nt: TGTGCCAGCTCACCTTCTTTTCTCGGCGGTGGATATGAAAAACTGTTTTTT
cdr3_aa: CASSPSFLGGGYEKLFF

clone_size: NA
v_call: TRBV27
d_call: NA
cdr3_length: 13
j_call: TRBJ1-1
cdr3_nt: TGTGCCAGCAGCACAGCTGGGAACACTGAAGCTTTCTTT
cdr3_aa: CASSTAGNTEAFF

clone_size: NA
v_call: TRBV10-2
d_call: NA
cdr3_length: 13
j_call: TRBJ1-5
cdr3_nt: TGCGCCAGCAGTGAAGGGCCCACGGAGCCCCAGCATTTT
cdr3_aa: CASSEGPTEPQHF

clone_size: NA
v_call: TRBV9
d_call: TRBD1
cdr3_length: 16
j_call: TRBJ1-6
cdr3_nt: TGTGCCAGCAGGGGGTCTCGGGACAGGGAAAATTCACCCCTCCACTTT
cdr3_aa: CASRGSRDRENSPLHF

clone_size: NA
v_call: TRBV7-2
d_call: NA
cdr3_length: 14
j_call: TRBJ1-2
cdr3_nt: TGTGCCAGCAGCAATCCGGGGGCTTACTATGGCTACACCTTC
cdr3_aa: CASSNPGAYYGYTF

clone_size: NA
v_call: TRBV2
d_call: TRBD1
cdr3_length: 12
j_call: TRBJ1-2
cdr3_nt: TGTGCGATCGGACAGGAGTCTTATGGCTACACCTTC
cdr3_aa: CAIGQESYGYTF

clone_size: NA
v_call: TRBV4-2
d_call: TRBD1
cdr3_length: 16
j_call: TRBJ2-2
cdr3_nt: TGTGCCAGCAGCCAAGAAGGGACAGACCGGGCCGGGGAGCTGTTTTTT
cdr3_aa: CASSQEGTDRAGELFF

clone_size: NA
v_call: TRBV5-1
d_call: NA
cdr3_length: 15
j_call: TRBJ1-1
cdr3_nt: TGCGCCAGCAGCCCCGGGGTAGAGGGGAACACTGAAGCTTTCTTT
cdr3_aa: CASSPGVEGNTEAFF

clone_size: NA
v_call: TRBV30
d_call: NA
cdr3_length: 13
j_call: TRBJ1-1
cdr3_nt: TGTGCCTGGACCCCCGGCTGGGGAGCTGAAGCTTTCTTT
cdr3_aa: CAWTPGWGAEAFF

clone_size: NA
v_call: TRBV6-1
d_call: NA
cdr3_length: 15
j_call: TRBJ1-2
cdr3_nt: TGTGCCAGCAGTGAACTGGGGGCCACGACTTATGGCTACACCTTC
cdr3_aa: CASSELGATTYGYTF

clone_size: NA
v_call: TRBV28
d_call: TRBD2
cdr3_length: 16
j_call: TRBJ2-3
cdr3_nt: TGTGCCAGCAGTCCTGGACTAGCGGCGGTGGCAGATACGCAGTATTTT
cdr3_aa: CASSPGLAAVADTQYF

clone_size: once
v_call: TRBV2
d_call: TRBD1
cdr3_length: 16
j_call: TRBJ2-2
cdr3_nt: TGTGCCAGCAATCCACAGGGGGCTTTAAACACCGGGGAGCTGTTTTTT
cdr3_aa: CASNPQGALNTGELFF

clone_size: NA
v_call: TRBV6-5
d_call: NA
cdr3_length: 15
j_call: TRBJ1-1
cdr3_nt: TGTGCCAGCATCAAGGACGCGGGACGCGGCACTGAAGCTTTCTTT
cdr3_aa: CASIKDAGRGTEAFF

clone_size: NA
v_call: TRBV7-8
d_call: NA
cdr3_length: 15
j_call: TRBJ1-6
cdr3_nt: TGTGCCAGCAGCTTAGTGGGACACTCCACCGGGCCCCTCCACTTT
cdr3_aa: CASSLVGHSTGPLHF

clone_size: NA
v_call: TRBV9
d_call: TRBD1
cdr3_length: 15
j_call: TRBJ1-1
cdr3_nt: TGTGCCAGCAGCGTAGCCGGGACAGGGTGGACTGAAGCTTTCTTT
cdr3_aa: CASSVAGTGWTEAFF

clone_size: NA
v_call: TRBV19
d_call: NA
cdr3_length: 14
j_call: TRBJ1-3
cdr3_nt: TGTGCCAGTAGTCCCCCCGGACTGGAAAACACCATATATTTT
cdr3_aa: CASSPPGLENTIYF

clone_size: NA
v_call: TRBV7-3
d_call: NA
cdr3_length: 13
j_call: TRBJ2-7
cdr3_nt: TGTGCCAGCAGCTTAACAGGAGGCGACGAGCAGTACTTC
cdr3_aa: CASSLTGGDEQYF

clone_size: NA
v_call: TRBV7-2
d_call: NA
cdr3_length: 12
j_call: TRBJ2-5
cdr3_nt: TGTGCCAGCAGCTTAGTCGGGGAGACCCAGTACTTC
cdr3_aa: CASSLVGETQYF

clone_size: NA
v_call: TRBV4-2
d_call: NA
cdr3_length: 13
j_call: TRBJ1-2
cdr3_nt: TGTGCCAGCAGCCACGACCCAGGCGAAGGCTACACCTTC
cdr3_aa: CASSHDPGEGYTF

clone_size: few
v_call: TRBV4-2
d_call: TRBD1
cdr3_length: 17
j_call: TRBJ2-5
cdr3_nt: TGTGCCAGCAGCCAAGCCTCACCCGGGACAGGGGGAGAGACCCAGTACTTC
cdr3_aa: CASSQASPGTGGETQYF